These 18 T cell receptor beta chains were all obtained from the same sample, sequenced in a study of blood T cell repertoires in COVID-19. Only in-frame clones appear in the TCRdb table, and some are missing; sequencing was by immunoSEQ multiplex PCR. The sample lists 110,000 or so clones; approximately 90% were seen once. Sequenced sample: peripheral blood. The source of these receptors is a woman between 45 and 60 years old with acute or convalescent COVID-19.

The J gene is TRBJ2-2, the V gene TRBV24-1, with TRBD2 matching 9 bases. The CDR3 is made up of 16 amino acids. CDR1 KGHDR and CDR2 SFDVKD come from the germline V gene. Trimming at V came to 4 bases and at J to 5 bases, leaving 7 bases not matched to a gene. CDR3 in DNA: TGTGCCACCAGTGAATTAGCGGGGGCACCTACCGGGGAGCTGTTTTTT. It codes for CATSELAGAPTGELFF.

This chain links TRBV19 with TRBJ1-3, with TRBD1 identical over 7 bases. V dropped 8 bases and J dropped 4; count of bases not matched to a gene: 14. The CDR3 has 16 amino acids. Germline-derived CDR1 and CDR2 are LNHDA and SQIVND (reference sequence). The CDR3 region is CASAAQGGAGGNTIYF. The CDR3 region has the DNA TGTGCCAGTGCCGCTCAGGGGGGCGCGGGCGGAAACACCATATATTTT.

Details on this clone: It is unclear where the CDR3 begins or ends on the DNA, so no DNA is shown, and the CDR3 is as TCRdb lists it. The chain has TRBV2 and TRBJ2-4; the table's TRBD2 call for D was not verified on the DNA. CDR1 and CDR2 (germline): SNHLY, FYNNEI. With termini counted, the CDR3 has 13 amino acids. The CDR3: CASSVSWASGAPF.

V gene TRBV6-1 combines with J gene TRBJ2-7; the match to TRBD1 covers 7 bases. J was trimmed by 2 bases and V by 4 bases; bases with no gene match: 11. CDR1 and CDR2 (germline): MNHNS, SASEGT. This CDR3 comprises 16 residues. The CDR3: CASSAWEGGSTYEQYF. In nucleotides, the CDR3 is TGTGCCAGCAGTGCCTGGGAAGGGGGCTCAACCTACGAGCAGTACTTC.

The J gene is TRBJ1-1, the V gene TRBV7-2; D may be TRBD1 (6 bases). The V gene's germline CDR1 is SGHTA and CDR2 FQGNSA. V lost 2 bases, J lost 8 bases, and 9 bases lay in between. The CDR3 has 12 residues. The DNA for the CDR3 is TGTGCCAGCAGCTTACTCGGGACAGAAGCTTTCTTT. Translation: CASSLLGTEAFF.

Only one count was recorded for this clone. The chain employs TRBV15 and TRBJ1-6, with a possible D match to TRBD1 (5 bases). V gave up 0 bases and J gave up 10 bases, with 10 bases separating them. CDR1 is LNHNV, CDR2 YYDKDF, per germline (reference sequence). The length of the CDR3 is 14 residues. The CDR3: CATSRDRVISPLHF. DNA of the CDR3: TGTGCCACCAGCAGAGACAGGGTGATCTCACCCCTCCACTTT.

This clone showed up just a few times. This sequence joins TRBV2 and TRBJ1-6, with 8 nucleotides matching TRBD1. The CDR3 length is 18 residues. Per the germline V gene, CDR1 is SNHLY and CDR2 is FYNNEI. The trim removed 6 bases at V and 1 base at J, leaving 11 bases unmatched. The CDR3 sequence is CASSRNPTGGSYNSPLHF. The CDR3 nucleotides are TGTGCCAGCAGCCGGAACCCCACAGGGGGTTCCTATAATTCACCCCTCCACTTT.

The V and J genes are TRBV12-3 or TRBV12-4 and TRBJ2-3, with a possible D match to TRBD1 (6 bases). The CDR3 is 13 amino acids. The V gene lost 6 bases and the J gene lost 3 bases, with 10 bases spanning the gap. This chain's CDR3 is CASRATGTDTQYF. DNA of the CDR3: TGTGCCAGCAGAGCCACAGGGACAGATACGCAGTATTTT.

The chain couples TRBV19 to TRBJ1-6, with D perhaps TRBD1 (6 bases). The CDR3 consists of 14 residues. Germline CDR1 is LNHDA and CDR2 is SQIVND (reference sequence). Trimming pared 3 bases from V and 13 bases from J, leaving 16 bases between. CDR3 protein: CASSMLQGDSPLHF. CDR3 nucleotides: TGTGCCAGTAGTATGCTACAGGGTGACTCCCCCCTCCACTTT.

The V gene is TRBV24-1, the J gene TRBJ2-1; 14 positions match TRBD2. Per the germline V gene, CDR1 is KGHDR and CDR2 is SFDVKD. This CDR3 region has 16 residues. With 6 bases clipped from V and 8 bases from J, the junction kept 8 bases outside the gene matches. CDR3 coding DNA: TGTGCCACCAGTATTACCGGGACTAGCGGGAGCTATGAGCAGTTCTTC. Translation gives CATSITGTSGSYEQFF.

The gene calls are TRBV5-1 and TRBJ1-4, with D maybe TRBD1 (5 bases). CDR1 SGHRS and CDR2 YFSETQ come from the germline V gene. The CDR3 covers 14 residues. Deletions cut 4 bases from V and 5 bases from J, with 12 bases between. The CDR3 is CASSPRQLNEKLFF. The CDR3 bases are TGCGCCAGCAGCCCTCGACAGTTAAATGAAAAACTGTTTTTT. The full variable domain, its missing parts supplied by reference TRBV5-1 and TRBJ1-4, is KAGVTQTPRYLIKTRGQQVTLSCSPISGHRSVSWYQQTPGQGLQFLFEYFSETQRNKGNFPGRFSGRQFSNSRSEMNVSTLELGDSALYLCASSPRQLNEKLFFGSGTQLSVL.

V gene TRBV28 combines with J gene TRBJ1-1; D may be TRBD1 (6 bases). The CDR3 has 15 residues. Trimming cost V 2 bases and J 4 bases, with 14 bases left between them. Germline CDR1 is MDHEN and CDR2 is SYDVKM. This CDR3 is CASSLMVQGSTEAFF. As DNA, the CDR3 is TGTGCCAGCAGTTTAATGGTTCAGGGGAGCACTGAAGCTTTCTTT.

This chain links TRBV5-1 with TRBJ2-2; TRBD1 might be the D (6 bases). There are 19 residues in the CDR3. V shed 3 bases and J shed 3 bases, with 24 bases lying between them. Germline V CDR1 and CDR2: SGHRS, YFSETQ. This CDR3 is CASSSIYSYRVLYTGELFF. The CDR3 DNA sequence: TGCGCCAGCAGCTCCATCTACTCCTACAGGGTTTTATACACCGGGGAGCTGTTTTTT.

V gene TRBV13 combines with J gene TRBJ2-7; TRBD2 is a possible D gene (6 bases). The V and J ends lost 6 bases and 6 bases respectively, with 21 bases between them. In germline, CDR1 is PRHDT, CDR2 FYEKMQ (reference sequence). CDR3 size: 15 residues. CDR3 nucleotide sequence: TGTGCCAGCAGGCATCGCCTTGGGGGGAGTGGCGAGCAGTACTTC. Amino acid sequence: CASRHRLGGSGEQYF. Looking up the rest from reference TRBV13 and TRBJ2-7 gives the full variable domain: AAGVIQSPRHLIKEKRETATLKCYPIPRHDTVYWYQQGPGQDPQFLISFYEKMQSDKGSIPDRFSAQQFSDYHSELNMSSLELGDSALYFCASRHRLGGSGEQYFGPGTRLTVT.

V is TRBV24-1 and J is TRBJ1-1, with D uncertain. Germline V gene data show CDR1 as KGHDR and CDR2 as SFDVKD. The CDR3 is 18 amino acids. The V end was cut by 9 bases, the J end by 0 bases, with 25 bases between. The CDR3 protein is CATARSRPVVPMNTEAFF. Here the CDR3 DNA reads TGTGCCACCGCACGGTCCAGGCCCGTCGTTCCCATGAACACTGAAGCTTTCTTT.

The V call is TRBV10-3, the J call TRBJ2-1, with D unresolved. V lost 4 bases, J lost 5 bases, and 9 bases lay in between. The germline V gene has CDR1 ENHRY and CDR2 SYGVKD. This CDR3 is 13 amino acids long. CDR3 residues: CAISGLGNNEQFF. In DNA, the CDR3 is TGTGCCATCAGTGGTCTGGGCAACAATGAGCAGTTCTTC.

The chain's CDR3 is CASSSQGQYNSPLHF. CDR3 coding DNA: TGTGCCAGCAGTTCCCAGGGACAGTATAATTCACCCCTCCACTTT. The chain carries TRBV27 and TRBJ1-6, with 7 bases identical to TRBD1. Germline V gene sequence: CDR1 MNHEY, CDR2 SMNVEV (reference sequence). This CDR3 spans 15 amino acids. With V trimmed by 4 bases and J by 4 bases, 4 bases remained unmatched.

This clone was detected only once. The rearrangement uses TRBV9 and TRBJ2-1; 10 bases agree with TRBD2. This CDR3 region has 16 residues. The V segment lost 0 bases and the J segment 7 bases; nucleotides outside the gene matches: 7. Germline-derived CDR1 and CDR2 are SGDLS and YYNGEE. The CDR3 loop reads CASSVDPSGGLNEQFF. DNA of the CDR3: TGTGCCAGCAGCGTAGATCCTAGCGGGGGATTGAATGAGCAGTTCTTC.